Following are 20 T cell receptor beta chains from one sample sequenced in a study of T cell responses to AZD1222 COVID-19 vaccine. Sequenced by immunoSEQ multiplex PCR; TCRdb stores in-frame clones only, minus some. This sample yields under 150,000 clones, of which 75% to 95% are seen a single time; around 2.7% belongs to the top ten. The material sequenced was peripheral blood, taken on day 0 of AZD1222 vaccination. Receptor source: an adult in good health.

V and J are TRBV9 and TRBJ2-3; TRBD2 is a possible D gene (6 bases). The ends were cut back, 3 bases at V and 1 base at J, with 18 bases in the middle. The CDR3 runs to 17 residues. Germline values: CDR1 SGDLS, CDR2 YYNGEE. CDR3 sequence reads: CASSERDSSTRTDTQYF. CDR3 nucleotide sequence: TGTGCCAGCAGCGAACGGGACTCCTCGACCCGCACAGATACGCAGTATTTT.

This clone was seen once. The chain recombines TRBV11-3 with TRBJ2-2; D is possibly TRBD1 (5 bases). With 0 bases removed from V and 2 bases from J, the gap between germline ends came to 13 bases. The germline V gene encodes CDR1 SGHNT and CDR2 YENEEA. The CDR3 is made up of 17 amino acids. DNA of the CDR3: TGTGCCAGCAGCTTAGATCGCCTGGGGCTCAACACCGGGGAGCTGTTTTTT. Protein sequence: CASSLDRLGLNTGELFF.

This rearrangement joins TRBV3-1 (or the pseudogene TRBV3-2) to TRBJ1-2; the D gene is possibly TRBD1 (6 bases). CDR1 is LGHDT and CDR2 is YNNKEL in the germline V gene (reference sequence). Between the trimmed V and J ends, which lost 4 bases and 7 bases, there was a span of 13 bases. The CDR3 runs to 13 residues. Here the CDR3 DNA reads TGTGCCAGCAGCCCTACAAGGGGGGCTGGCTACACCTTC. Protein sequence: CASSPTRGAGYTF.

The gene calls are TRBV4-2 and TRBJ2-7; no clear D gene. CDR1 and CDR2 (germline): LGHNA, YNFKEQ. Trimming took off 1 base at V and 3 bases at J, with 10 bases between the two ends. The CDR3 extends over 14 amino acids. The DNA of the CDR3 is TGTGCCAGCAGCCAAGGCGACACCCACTACGAGCAGTACTTC. It translates to CASSQGDTHYEQYF.

The V call is TRBV5-8, the J call TRBJ1-4; TRBD1 is a possible D gene (5 bases). Germline values: CDR1 SGHTS, CDR2 YDEGEE. V lost 1 base and J 4 bases, leaving 8 bases between the germline ends. There are 14 residues in the CDR3. This CDR3 reads CASSLTGLNEKLFF. The CDR3 coding sequence is TGTGCCAGCAGCTTGACAGGTCTTAATGAAAAACTGTTTTTT. Full variable domain (remainder filled in from reference TRBV5-8 and TRBJ1-4): EAGVTQSPTHLIKTRGQQATLRCSPISGHTSVYWYQQALGLGLQFLLWYDEGEERNRGNFPPRFSGRQFPNYSSELNVNALELEDSALYLCASSLTGLNEKLFFGSGTQLSVL.

The V and J genes are TRBV28 and TRBJ1-5; D not certain. Per germline, CDR1 MDHEN and CDR2 SYDVKM. Deletions cut 4 bases from V and 7 bases from J, with 17 bases between. The CDR3 totals 15 residues. The CDR3 DNA reads TGTGCCAGCAGTTCTCCCTCTACATGGGAGCAGCCCCAGCATTTT. Encoded protein: CASSSPSTWEQPQHF.

The V and J genes are TRBV9 and TRBJ1-3; unclear D gene. The CDR3 contains 15 residues. Germline values: CDR1 SGDLS, CDR2 YYNGEE. V shed 3 bases and J shed 0 bases, with 10 bases lying between them. Here the CDR3 DNA reads TGTGCCAGCAGCGGGAACCGAGCCTCTGGAAACACCATATATTTT. Translating gives CASSGNRASGNTIYF. The whole variable domain, filled in from reference TRBV9 and TRBJ1-3, reads DSGVTQTPKHLITATGQRVTLRCSPRSGDLSVYWYQQSLDQGLQFLIQYYNGEERAKGNILERFSAQQFPDLHSELNLSSLELGDSALYFCASSGNRASGNTIYFGEGSWLTVV.

The chain is built from TRBV4-3 and TRBJ2-3, with D unresolved. The germline V gene has CDR1 LGHNA and CDR2 YSLEER. The CDR3 is 15 residues long. Trimming left V 0 bases short and J 1 base short, with 8 bases between. Here the CDR3 reads CASSQEGSGTDTQYF. Written as DNA, the CDR3 is TGCGCCAGCAGCCAAGAGGGCAGCGGCACAGATACGCAGTATTTT.

The chain links TRBV7-6 to TRBJ2-3; 14 bases match TRBD2. Trimming at V came to 3 bases and at J to 5 bases, leaving 4 bases not matched to a gene. The CDR3 runs to 16 residues. Per the germline V gene, CDR1 is SGHVS and CDR2 is FNYEAQ. The CDR3 DNA reads TGTGCCAGCAGCTTCGGACTAGCGGGGGGTCTAGATACGCAGTATTTT. Amino acids: CASSFGLAGGLDTQYF. Full variable domain (outside the CDR3, taken from reference TRBV7-6 and TRBJ2-3): GAGVSQSPRYKVTKRGQDVALRCDPISGHVSLYWYRQALGQGPEFLTYFNYEAQQDKSGLPNDRFSAERPEGSISTLTIQRTEQRDSAMYRCASSFGLAGGLDTQYFGPGTRLTVL.

The J gene is TRBJ2-1, the V gene TRBV7-8, with 9 bases matching TRBD1. With 5 bases clipped from V and 5 bases from J, the junction kept 7 bases outside the gene matches. The CDR3 totals 15 residues. Germline lookup yields CDR1 SGHVS and CDR2 FQNEAQ. CDR3 bases: TGTGCCAGCAGCGCCCGAGGGACAGGGAACAATGAGCAGTTCTTC. This sequence encodes CASSARGTGNNEQFF.

This clone was seen a handful of times. The J gene is TRBJ2-2, the V gene TRBV6-5; 8 nucleotides match TRBD2. The V gene end was trimmed by 3 bases and the J gene end by 3 bases; junction bases not matched to a gene: 3. Germline V gene lookup returns CDR1 MNHEY and CDR2 SVGAGI. The CDR3 has 15 residues. The CDR3, as DNA: TGTGCCAGCAGTTATACTAGCGGCTACACCGGGGAGCTGTTTTTT. This sequence encodes CASSYTSGYTGELFF.

This clone was seen a handful of times. J is TRBJ2-7 and V is TRBV4-2, with 7 bases fitting TRBD2. In germline, CDR1 is LGHNA, CDR2 YNFKEQ. The CDR3 consists of 15 residues. V gave up 4 bases and J gave up 0 bases; unmatched junction bases: 6. The CDR3 reads CASSPLRGVSYEQYF. The DNA for the CDR3 is TGTGCCAGCAGCCCTTTACGGGGGGTCTCCTACGAGCAGTACTTC.

The genes are TRBV19 and TRBJ1-5; TRBD1 is a possible D gene (5 bases). Germline assignment: CDR1 LNHDA and CDR2 SQIVND (reference sequence). This CDR3 spans 15 amino acids. Trimming removed 9 bases from V and 0 bases from J, with 15 bases in between. The CDR3 is CASKRDGRSNQPQHF. The DNA for the CDR3 is TGTGCCAGCAAAAGGGACGGACGTAGCAATCAGCCCCAGCATTTT.

This sequence joins TRBV9 and TRBJ2-2, with 8 bases that match TRBD1. Germline CDR1 reads SGDLS; CDR2 reads YYNGEE. The CDR3 has 14 residues. V was pared by 0 bases and J by 7 bases, with 2 bases of the junction left unmatched. CDR3 in amino acids: CASSVAQGVGELFF. DNA of the CDR3: TGTGCCAGCAGCGTAGCACAGGGGGTCGGGGAGCTGTTTTTT.

The chain couples TRBV4-3 to TRBJ2-2; 14 bases are shared with TRBD2. J lost 6 bases, V lost 1 base, and 7 bases had no gene match. CDR1 is LGHNA and CDR2 is YSLEER in the germline V gene. This CDR3 region has 18 residues. The CDR3 here is CASSQVRLAGGQAGELFF. In DNA form, the CDR3 reads TGCGCCAGCAGCCAAGTCCGACTAGCGGGGGGGCAGGCCGGGGAGCTGTTTTTT.

The gene calls are TRBV12-5 and TRBJ1-1; D is ambiguous. CDR1 and CDR2 from the germline V gene are LGHNT and FRNRAP. V shed 0 bases and J shed 5 bases, with 16 bases lying between them. The CDR3 length is 16 residues. Here the CDR3 reads CASGLVRAGWITEAFF. DNA for the CDR3: TGTGCTAGTGGTTTGGTACGGGCAGGCTGGATAACTGAAGCTTTCTTT.

The chain carries TRBV10-3 and TRBJ1-5, with 10 bases aligning to TRBD1. Germline-derived CDR1 and CDR2 are ENHRY and SYGVKD. The V segment lost 3 bases and the J segment 4 bases; nucleotides outside the gene matches: 6. The CDR3 is made up of 16 amino acids. CDR3 bases: TGTGCCATCAGTGAAATGGGGGGACAGGGGAATCAGCCCCAGCATTTT. Protein: CAISEMGGQGNQPQHF.

V gene TRBV14 combines with J gene TRBJ2-5; D call uncertain. V was pared by 4 bases and J by 5 bases, with 8 bases between. This CDR3 is built from 12 residues. Germline-derived CDR1 and CDR2 are SGHDN and FVKESK. The CDR3 loop reads CASSLNRETQYF. The CDR3 coding sequence is TGTGCCAGCAGCCTGAACCGGGAGACCCAGTACTTC.

The chain links TRBV24-1 to TRBJ1-5, with TRBD1 identical over 10 bases. CDR3 length equals 13 residues. J lost 6 bases, V lost 12 bases, and 7 bases had no gene match. CDR1 and CDR2 (germline): KGHDR, SFDVKD. The CDR3 protein is CASSDRGPQPQHF. CDR3 bases: TGTGCCTCGTCCGACAGGGGGCCTCAGCCCCAGCATTTT.

DNA of the CDR3: TGTGCCAGTAGTAACGTCCTTTCTAGGGGAGTGAGCAATCAGCCCCAGCATTTT. Amino acids: CASSNVLSRGVSNQPQHF. J is TRBJ1-5 and V is TRBV19; D is possibly TRBD1 (5 bases). V shed 4 bases and J shed 1 base, with 20 bases lying between them. This CDR3 is 18 amino acids long. CDR1 is LNHDA, CDR2 SQIVND, per germline (reference sequence).